The 29 T cell receptor beta chains below all came from one sample that was sequenced in a study of T-cell memory formation after mild COVID-19. TCRdb processed the 5' RACE reads anew with MiXCR; each CDR3 protein has one entry. Of some 290,000 distinct CDR3 sequences in the sample, roughly 15% were seen once. Sequenced input: PBMCs or a T cell subset sorted from them (not recorded which). The receptors were gathered from a man aged 18 to 30 who had mild COVID-19 (a few samples of this study predate the infection). Cell type and time point are not known.

A few counts support this clonotype. The chain recombines TRBV11-2 with TRBJ2-2, with 9 positions matching TRBD1. Germline CDR1 reads SGHAT; CDR2 reads FQNNGV. CDR3 length equals 15 residues. The V and J ends lost 4 bases and 7 bases, in that order; junction bases with no gene match: 7. CDR3 amino acids: CASSSNRGLGGELFF. The CDR3 DNA follows: TGTGCCAGCAGCTCGAACAGGGGGCTGGGCGGGGAGCTGTTTTTT.

This clonotype occurred a few times. The junction differs from germline at one of its ends, possibly a read error. The chain couples TRBV6-1 to TRBJ1-6; TRBD1 is a possible D gene (6 bases). Germline V gene sequence: CDR1 MNHNS, CDR2 SASEGT. CDR3 size: 15 residues. CDR3 residues: CASREGQGYNSPLHF. DNA of the CDR3: TGTGCCAGCAGGGAAGGGCAGGGGTATAATTCACCCCTCCACTTT.

This clonotype was seen a handful of times. The rearrangement uses TRBV11-2 and TRBJ2-3; 11 bases match TRBD2. The CDR3 length is 16 residues. The V gene's germline CDR1 is SGHAT and CDR2 FQNNGV. After removal of 3 bases from V and 4 bases from J, the junction contained 6 bases not matched to a gene. The CDR3 reads CASSFGGLAGADTQYF. Here the CDR3 DNA reads TGTGCCAGCAGCTTTGGCGGACTAGCGGGCGCAGATACGCAGTATTTT. Together with reference TRBV11-2 and TRBJ2-3, the CDR3 gives the full variable domain: EAGVAQSPRYKIIEKRQSVAFWCNPISGHATLYWYQQILGQGPKLLIQFQNNGVVDDSQLPKDRFSAERLKGVDSTLKIQPAKLEDSAVYLCASSFGGLAGADTQYFGPGTRLTVL.

This clonotype was seen more than once but under ten times. The CDR3 DNA follows: TGCGCCAGCAGCCCCGGGACGGTCGTCAACTATGGCTACACCTTC. This gives the protein CASSPGTVVNYGYTF. The chain employs TRBV4-3 and TRBJ1-2; TRBD1 is a possible D gene (5 bases). The V end was cut by 4 bases, the J end by 2 bases, with 14 bases between. The germline V gene encodes CDR1 LGHNA and CDR2 YSLEER. The CDR3 has 15 amino acids.

The rearrangement links TRBV20-1 to TRBJ2-1; D ambiguous. Trimming cost V 3 bases and J 1 base, with 10 bases left between them. The germline gives CDR1 DFQATT, CDR2 SNEGSKA (reference sequence). CDR3 length: 14 residues. CDR3 in amino acids: CSARGRISYNEQFF. DNA of the CDR3: TGCAGTGCTAGGGGCAGGATATCCTACAATGAGCAGTTCTTC.

In its sample, this clonotype was seen a few times. The J gene is TRBJ1-2, the V gene TRBV5-4; 8 bases fit TRBD1. The junction had 4 bases not matched to a gene; V was cut back by 3 bases and J by 0 bases. The CDR3 is 15 amino acids. Germline V gene lookup returns CDR1 SGHNT and CDR2 YYREEE (reference sequence). The CDR3 region is CASSSNRGSNYGYTF. The CDR3 nucleotides are TGTGCCAGCAGCTCAAACAGGGGGTCTAACTATGGCTACACCTTC.

This clonotype was seen a few times. V and J are TRBV21-1 and TRBJ2-1. TRBV21-1 is classified as a pseudogene. This CDR3 has 12 residues. The CDR3 reads CASSKAGDEQFF. CDR3 sequence (DNA): TGTGCCAGCAGCAAAGCCGGGGATGAGCAGTTCTTC.

There are many counts of this clonotype. This chain joins TRBV7-2 and TRBJ2-3; D call uncertain. V lost 5 bases to trimming and J lost 6 bases, with 12 bases between them. The CDR3 covers 13 residues. CDR1 SGHTA and CDR2 FQGNSA come from the germline V gene. Here the CDR3 reads CASSPNQRDTQYF. CDR3 nucleotide sequence: TGTGCCAGCAGCCCGAACCAACGGGATACGCAGTATTTT.

V is TRBV7-9 and J is TRBJ2-1, with 7 bases aligning to TRBD2. This CDR3 is 18 amino acids long. V gave up 5 bases and J gave up 0 bases; unmatched junction bases: 13. The germline gives CDR1 SEHNR, CDR2 FQNEAQ (reference sequence). The CDR3 DNA sequence: TGTGCCAGCAGCATCGGACGCGGGGGTTACAGCTCCTACAATGAGCAGTTCTTC. This gives the protein CASSIGRGGYSSYNEQFF.

V gene TRBV6-6 combines with J gene TRBJ2-3, with a weak D call TRBD2 (5 bases). The CDR3 length is 13 residues. Germline CDR1 is MNHNY and CDR2 is SVGAGI (reference sequence). The V end lost 6 bases, the J end lost 4 bases, and 11 bases lay between the germline ends. In nucleotides, the CDR3 is TGTGCCAGCAGGCCCCGAGGGTCAGATACGCAGTATTTT. Translation: CASRPRGSDTQYF.

The chain has TRBV5-1 and TRBJ1-4; D gene unclear. Between the trimmed V and J ends, which lost 7 bases and 4 bases, there was a span of 14 bases. CDR1 is SGHRS and CDR2 is YFSETQ in the germline V gene. The CDR3 runs to 14 residues. Written as DNA, the CDR3 is TGCGCCAGCTCCCCCGGCGGACGTAATGAAAAACTGTTTTTT. Amino acids: CASSPGGRNEKLFF. Based on the CDR3 plus reference TRBV5-1 and TRBJ1-4, the full variable domain is KAGVTQTPRYLIKTRGQQVTLSCSPISGHRSVSWYQQTPGQGLQFLFEYFSETQRNKGNFPGRFSGRQFSNSRSEMNVSTLELGDSALYLCASSPGGRNEKLFFGSGTQLSVL.

CDR3 protein: CASSPRMRETQYF. The CDR3 nucleotides are TGTGCCAGCAGCCCCCGGATGCGGGAGACCCAGTACTTC. The V and J genes are TRBV11-3 and TRBJ2-5; the D is unclear. CDR1 is SGHNT and CDR2 is YENEEA in the germline V gene. Trimming cost V 5 bases and J 5 bases, with 12 bases left between them. The CDR3 extends over 13 amino acids.

The chain is built from TRBV4-3 and TRBJ1-1, with unresolved D. CDR1 is LGHNA and CDR2 is YSLEER in the germline V gene. This CDR3 comprises 14 residues. Trimming cost V 0 bases and J 7 bases, with 12 bases left between them. This CDR3 is CASSQDLGMGEAFF. The DNA of the CDR3 is TGCGCCAGCAGCCAAGACCTCGGGATGGGTGAAGCTTTCTTT.

This rearrangement joins TRBV29-1 to TRBJ2-1; D call uncertain. V lost 4 bases and J 0 bases, leaving 10 bases between the germline ends. Per germline, CDR1 SQVTM and CDR2 ANQGSEA. The CDR3 extends over 14 amino acids. CDR3 sequence reads: CSVVGQGSYNEQFF. The DNA of the CDR3 is TGCAGCGTTGTAGGGCAAGGCTCCTACAATGAGCAGTTCTTC.

This clonotype was seen a handful of times. This chain links TRBV7-8 with TRBJ2-3; perhaps D is TRBD1 or TRBD2 (5 bases each). The germline CDR1 and CDR2 sequences are SGHVS and FQNEAQ. The CDR3 spans 16 residues. Trimming took 6 bases from V and 0 from J, leaving 16 bases between them. The CDR3 region is CASRFLGDPSTDTQYF. CDR3 bases: TGTGCCAGCAGGTTTCTGGGGGACCCTAGCACAGATACGCAGTATTTT.

The chain is built from TRBV20-1 and TRBJ2-3, with TRBD2 as a possible D gene (5 bases). Germline V lookup: CDR1 DFQATT, CDR2 SNEGSKA (reference sequence). The CDR3 extends over 13 amino acids. V lost 7 bases and J lost 2, with 13 bases in between. The CDR3 nucleotides read TGCAGTGACCAGGACTCCTCCACAGATACGCAGTATTTT. This encodes CSDQDSSTDTQYF.

This clonotype was seen repeatedly, ten times or more. The rearrangement joins TRBV5-1 to TRBJ2-7; a weak D match, TRBD2 (7 bases). Germline V CDR1 and CDR2: SGHRS, YFSETQ. V lost 4 bases and J 2 bases, leaving 16 bases between the germline ends. This CDR3 has 15 residues. The CDR3 DNA sequence: TGCGCCAGCAGCCCCGCTATGGGGGGGCCCTACGAGCAGTACTTC. It encodes CASSPAMGGPYEQYF.

This chain connects TRBV20-1 to TRBJ1-2; D is possibly TRBD1 (5 bases). The CDR3 contains 12 residues. The ends were cut back, 4 bases at V and 6 bases at J, with 12 bases in the middle. Germline V lookup: CDR1 DFQATT, CDR2 SNEGSKA (reference sequence). CDR3 sequence reads: CSAKPGRHGYTF. CDR3 bases: TGCAGTGCTAAACCGGGACGTCATGGCTACACCTTC.

This clonotype showed up many times. The V call is TRBV7-9, the J call TRBJ1-5; unclear D gene. This CDR3 region has 16 residues. V was shortened by 2 bases and J by 0 bases, with 11 bases between the two germline ends. Germline CDR1 SEHNR, CDR2 FQNEAQ (reference sequence). The CDR3 protein is CASSLSGFHSNQPQHF. For the CDR3, the DNA is TGTGCCAGCAGCTTAAGCGGGTTCCATAGCAATCAGCCCCAGCATTTT.

The J gene is TRBJ2-3, the V gene TRBV6-6; 11 bases match TRBD1. With 11 bases clipped from V and 0 bases from J, the junction kept 4 bases outside the gene matches. The germline V gene has CDR1 MNHNY and CDR2 SVGAGI (reference sequence). The CDR3 is 14 amino acids. The CDR3 DNA reads as TGTGCCTGGGGGACAGGGGGGAGCACAGATACGCAGTATTTT. This encodes CAWGTGGSTDTQYF.

This rearrangement joins TRBV15 to TRBJ2-3; D remains ambiguous. V shed 0 bases and J shed 8 bases, with 15 bases lying between them. The CDR3 has 15 amino acids. The germline CDR1 and CDR2 sequences are LNHNV and YYDKDF (reference sequence). The CDR3 protein is CATSRDRSSEGTQYF. In nucleotides, the CDR3 is TGTGCCACCAGCAGAGATCGTTCGAGCGAAGGTACGCAGTATTTT.

This clonotype showed up just a few times. This rearrangement joins TRBV5-1 to TRBJ1-5; unclear D gene. With 4 bases removed from V and 0 bases from J, the gap between germline ends came to 5 bases. The germline CDR1 and CDR2 sequences are SGHRS and YFSETQ. CDR3 length equals 13 residues. The CDR3 spells CASSAYSNQPQHF. For the CDR3, the DNA is TGCGCCAGCAGCGCATATAGCAATCAGCCCCAGCATTTT.

This clonotype was seen at least ten times. The chain links TRBV7-3 to TRBJ2-3, with 7 positions matching TRBD1. Losses at the gene ends were 3 bases for V and 0 bases for J; bases not matched to a gene: 0. Looked up from germline, CDR1 is SGHTA and CDR2 is FQGTGA. The CDR3 sequence is 14 residues long. Here the CDR3 DNA reads TGTGCCAGCAGCTTGACAGGGAGCACAGATACGCAGTATTTT. Its protein is CASSLTGSTDTQYF.

Only a few counts were recorded for this clonotype. This chain links TRBV27 with TRBJ1-1; TRBD1 agrees at 7 bases. The CDR3 length is 15 residues. Losses at the gene ends were 5 bases for V and 5 bases for J; bases not matched to a gene: 11. Germline V gene data show CDR1 as MNHEY and CDR2 as SMNVEV (reference sequence). CDR3 protein: CASSPPQGRGTEAFF. As DNA, the CDR3 is TGTGCCAGCAGTCCCCCACAGGGGCGGGGAACTGAAGCTTTCTTT.

This clonotype was recorded a few times. This chain joins TRBV7-2 and TRBJ2-1; a weak D match, TRBD1 (7 bases). This CDR3 comprises 15 residues. Trimming pared 4 bases from V and 4 bases from J, leaving 14 bases between. Per the germline V gene, CDR1 is SGHTA and CDR2 is FQGNSA. As DNA, the CDR3 is TGTGCCAGCAGCTATGACAGGGCGGGGTACAATGAGCAGTTCTTC. As protein: CASSYDRAGYNEQFF.

A few counts support this clonotype. The CDR3: CASSSFTQETQYF. DNA for the CDR3: TGCGCCAGCAGCTCCTTTACCCAAGAGACCCAGTACTTC. V and J are TRBV5-1 and TRBJ2-5; D gene unclear. Per germline, CDR1 SGHRS and CDR2 YFSETQ. The CDR3 has 13 amino acids. Trimming shortened V by 3 bases and J by 1 base, and 7 bases separated the two germline ends. The entire variable domain, with the rest obtained from reference TRBV5-1 and TRBJ2-5, is as follows: KAGVTQTPRYLIKTRGQQVTLSCSPISGHRSVSWYQQTPGQGLQFLFEYFSETQRNKGNFPGRFSGRQFSNSRSEMNVSTLELGDSALYLCASSSFTQETQYFGPGTRLLVL.

This clonotype has ten or more counts. CDR3 sequence: CASSLGQYTDTQYF. For the CDR3, the DNA is TGTGCCAGCAGCTTGGGCCAGTACACAGATACGCAGTATTTT. V gene TRBV7-2 combines with J gene TRBJ2-3; D unresolved. Germline CDR1 and CDR2: SGHTA and FQGNSA. CDR3 length equals 14 residues. V was pared by 3 bases and J by 2 bases, with 9 bases between. Variable domain in full (rest from reference TRBV7-2 and TRBJ2-3): GAGVSQSPSNKVTEKGKDVELRCDPISGHTALYWYRQSLGQGLEFLIYFQGNSAPDKSGLPSDRFSAERTGGSVSTLTIQRTQQEDSAVYLCASSLGQYTDTQYFGPGTRLTVL.

V is TRBV6-5 and J is TRBJ2-3; a possible D gene is TRBD2 (5 bases). The CDR3 covers 16 residues. Trimming shortened V by 0 bases and J by 1 base, and 11 bases separated the two germline ends. Germline-derived CDR1 and CDR2 are MNHEY and SVGAGI. The CDR3 bases are TGTGCCAGCAGTTACTCGGGAGCCCGCGGCACAGATACGCAGTATTTT. As protein: CASSYSGARGTDTQYF.

This clonotype was seen only a few times. This rearrangement joins TRBV5-1 to TRBJ1-1; D uncertain. The germline V and J ends were trimmed by 2 bases and 7 bases, with 15 bases remaining between them. Germline V gene data show CDR1 as SGHRS and CDR2 as YFSETQ. This CDR3 spans 14 amino acids. The CDR3 DNA reads TGCGCCAGCAGCTTTAACGGGCGGGGAGATGAAGCTTTCTTT. Protein: CASSFNGRGDEAFF. Full variable domain (missing parts from reference TRBV5-1 and TRBJ1-1): KAGVTQTPRYLIKTRGQQVTLSCSPISGHRSVSWYQQTPGQGLQFLFEYFSETQRNKGNFPGRFSGRQFSNSRSEMNVSTLELGDSALYLCASSFNGRGDEAFFGQGTRLTVV.